These 10 T cell receptor beta chains share one sample of origin, sequenced in a study of T-cell reconstitution after alpha-beta-depleted transplantation in children. Using unique molecular identifiers, the investigators prepared the TCRbeta library. Using its own MiXCR run on the PCR reads, TCRdb lists one record per CDR3 protein. The sample gives around 680,000 distinct CDR3 sequences, 16% of which show up once; 0.9% to 1.2% is in the top ten. The input for sequencing was PBMCs from the stem cell graft donor, taken from the stem cell graft. Receptor source: a human donor who donated a stem cell graft to a child with acute myeloid leukemia.

This clonotype was recorded at least ten times. This chain uses TRBV6-5 with TRBJ1-5; D gene uncertain. V was pared by 0 bases and J by 0 bases, with 6 bases between. This CDR3 is 15 amino acids long. Germline CDR1 reads MNHEY; CDR2 reads SVGAGI. The CDR3 nucleotides are TGTGCCAGCAGTTACTCGGGAGGTAGCAATCAGCCCCAGCATTTT. As protein: CASSYSGGSNQPQHF.

This clonotype was detected only once. The chain has TRBV5-1 and TRBJ2-6; a possible D gene is TRBD1 (5 bases). Between the trimmed V and J ends, which lost 6 bases and 1 base, there was a span of 14 bases. CDR1 is SGHRS, CDR2 YFSETQ, per germline. The CDR3 has 16 residues. CDR3 loop: CASTRLQGSGANVLTF. DNA for the CDR3: TGCGCCAGCACCCGTCTTCAGGGATCTGGGGCCAACGTCCTGACTTTC.

This clonotype appeared many times. The chain is built from TRBV20-1 and TRBJ1-3, with 7 positions matching TRBD1. Unmatched junction bases numbered 9, after V lost 0 bases and J lost 4 bases. This CDR3 contains 16 residues. Germline assignment: CDR1 DFQATT and CDR2 SNEGSKA (reference sequence). CDR3 amino acids: CSARDLGDRVGNTIYF. The CDR3 nucleotides are TGCAGTGCTAGAGATTTGGGTGACAGGGTCGGAAACACCATATATTTT.

This clonotype was seen only a few times. The chain links TRBV20-1 to TRBJ2-1; a possible D gene is TRBD2 (6 bases). Per the germline V gene, CDR1 is DFQATT and CDR2 is SNEGSKA (reference sequence). The CDR3 runs 14 residues. V dropped 5 bases and J dropped 0 bases, with 11 bases sitting between them. The CDR3 DNA reads TGCAGTGCTGACGGGGACTTCTCCTACAATGAGCAGTTCTTC. It specifies CSADGDFSYNEQFF.

The chain couples TRBV29-1 to TRBJ1-4; 7 bases match TRBD1. Germline CDR1 SQVTM, CDR2 ANQGSEA. The CDR3 has 14 amino acids. The V segment lost 7 bases and the J segment 5 bases; nucleotides outside the gene matches: 10. Here the CDR3 reads CSASVGQSNEKLFF. The CDR3 DNA is TGCAGCGCCTCGGTGGGACAGTCAAATGAAAAACTGTTTTTT.

This clonotype was detected a few times. This chain uses TRBV20-1 with TRBJ2-1; 7 nucleotides align to TRBD1. V lost 1 base and J lost 3; bases outside the gene matches: 3. Germline lookup yields CDR1 DFQATT and CDR2 SNEGSKA (reference sequence). The CDR3 loop spans 14 amino acids. The CDR3 DNA follows: TGCAGTGCTAGAGGAGGGGGCTTCTACAATGAGCAGTTCTTC. Translating gives CSARGGGFYNEQFF.

This clonotype was detected ten times or more. The chain uses TRBV7-2 and TRBJ2-1, with D possibly TRBD2 on 5 matching bases. Germline V gene lookup returns CDR1 SGHTA and CDR2 FQGNSA. There are 16 residues in the CDR3. The V end lost 1 base, the J end lost 9 bases, and 19 bases lay between the germline ends. CDR3 region: CASSLGARTGGGEQFF. DNA for the CDR3: TGTGCCAGCAGCTTAGGGGCTAGGACTGGAGGCGGTGAGCAGTTCTTC.

The gene calls are TRBV12-3 or TRBV12-4 and TRBJ2-3; D gene uncertain. Trimming removed 3 bases from V and 2 bases from J, with 15 bases in between. This CDR3 is 16 amino acids long. This chain's CDR3 is CASSFPPGSPTDTQYF. The CDR3, as DNA: TGTGCCAGCAGTTTTCCACCGGGTTCCCCCACAGATACGCAGTATTTT.

This clonotype has at least ten counts. V usage is TRBV9 and J usage is TRBJ2-5; a possible D gene is TRBD1 (6 bases). The length of the CDR3 is 14 residues. Germline-derived CDR1 and CDR2 are SGDLS and YYNGEE. Trimming took off 0 bases at V and 7 bases at J, with 13 bases between the two ends. The CDR3 DNA reads TGTGCCAGCAGCGTAGGGACAGTGCTCGGGACCCAGTACTTC. Encoded protein: CASSVGTVLGTQYF.

There are a few counts of this clonotype. The genes are TRBV11-1 and TRBJ2-5; D call uncertain. The germline CDR1 and CDR2 sequences are SGHAT and FQDESV (reference sequence). V was trimmed by 5 bases and J by 3 bases, leaving 7 bases between them. This CDR3 is built from 12 residues. DNA of the CDR3: TGTGCCAGCAGCCATATCGAAGAGACCCAGTACTTC. It is translated as CASSHIEETQYF.